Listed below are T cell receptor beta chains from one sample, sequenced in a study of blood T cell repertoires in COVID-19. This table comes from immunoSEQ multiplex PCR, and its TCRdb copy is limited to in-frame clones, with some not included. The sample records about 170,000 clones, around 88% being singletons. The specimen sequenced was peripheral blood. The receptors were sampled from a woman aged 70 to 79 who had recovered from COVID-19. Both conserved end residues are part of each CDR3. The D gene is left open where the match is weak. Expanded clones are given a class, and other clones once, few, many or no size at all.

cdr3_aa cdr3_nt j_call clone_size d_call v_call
CASSSPRTGTNEKLFF TGTGCCAGCAGTTCCCCCCGGACAGGGACTAATGAAAAACTGTTTTTT TRBJ1-4 - TRBD1 TRBV28
CASSPRTGGGGEKLFF TGTGCCAGCAGCCCCCGGACAGGGGGCGGAGGTGAAAAACTGTTTTTT TRBJ1-4 - TRBD1 TRBV7-6
CASSSKGAGAGIQYF TGTGCCAGCAGCTCCAAGGGGGCAGGGGCGGGCATTCAGTACTTC TRBJ2-4 - TRBD1 TRBV7-9
CASSSGQLYGYTF TGTGCCAGCAGCTCCGGACAGCTCTATGGCTACACCTTC TRBJ1-2 few - TRBV14
CASSLGQVDYEQYF TGCGCCAGCAGCCTGGGGCAGGTTGACTACGAGCAGTACTTC TRBJ2-7 - - TRBV5-1
CASSWGQGVTEAFF TGTGCCAGCAGTTGGGGACAGGGAGTTACTGAAGCTTTCTTT TRBJ1-1 - TRBD1 TRBV27
CASSPLGAGVDTQYF TGTGCCAGCAGCCCCCTGGGCGCGGGGGTGGATACGCAGTATTTT TRBJ2-3 - TRBD2 TRBV9
CATARDRIVETQYF TGTGCCACTGCCCGGGACAGGATTGTGGAGACCCAGTACTTC TRBJ2-5 - TRBD1 TRBV6-5
CAWTTSGGTNTQYF TGTGCCTGGACGACTAGCGGGGGGACAAATACGCAGTATTTT TRBJ2-3 - TRBD2 TRBV30
CASSRTLSGANVLTF TGTGCCAGCAGTCGGACTCTCTCTGGGGCCAACGTCCTGACTTTC TRBJ2-6 - - TRBV25-1
CASSLIGGHGEAFF TGTGCCAGCAGCTTAATAGGGGGACACGGTGAAGCTTTCTTT TRBJ1-1 - - TRBV7-9
CASSSVQPVSMNTEAFF TGTGCCAGCAGCTCCGTCCAACCGGTTAGCATGAACACTGAAGCTTTCTTT TRBJ1-1 - - TRBV13
CASSLGWGGSFTDTQYF TGCGCCAGCAGCTTGGGGTGGGGCGGTTCCTTCACAGATACGCAGTATTTT TRBJ2-3 - - TRBV5-1
CASTRLAGESVGETQYF TGTGCCTCTACCCGACTAGCGGGGGAAAGTGTAGGGGAGACCCAGTACTTC TRBJ2-5 once TRBD2 TRBV30
CASSWVAGVQETQYF TGTGCCAGCAGTTGGGTTGCGGGAGTACAAGAGACCCAGTACTTC TRBJ2-5 - TRBD2 TRBV6-5
CASSISGGNTEAFF TGTGCCAGCAGCATCTCAGGGGGGAACACTGAAGCTTTCTTT TRBJ1-1 - TRBD1 TRBV5-4
CASSFGMISYEQYF TGTGCCAGCAGCTTCGGGATGATCTCCTACGAGCAGTACTTC TRBJ2-7 - - TRBV7-2
CASSDSSGTYNEQFF TGTGCCAGCAGTGATTCTAGCGGCACCTACAATGAGCAGTTCTTC TRBJ2-1 once TRBD2 TRBV6-2/TRBV6-3
CASSYTPGTEAFF TGTGCCAGCAGTTACACTCCGGGCACTGAAGCTTTCTTT TRBJ1-1 - - TRBV6-6
CASSQGPASYEQYF TGTGCCAGCAGCCAAGGGCCCGCCTCCTACGAGCAGTACTTC TRBJ2-7 - - TRBV3-1/TRBV3-2
CASSLAGSPRGAFF TGTGCCAGCAGCTTAGCGGGGTCCCCGAGGGGGGCTTTCTTT TRBJ1-1 - - TRBV7-8
CASSQAVTDTQYF TGTGCCAGCAGCCAAGCCGTCACAGATACGCAGTATTTT TRBJ2-3 - - TRBV3-1/TRBV3-2
CASRSAGGLNTEAFF TGTGCCAGCAGAAGCGCGGGGGGGCTGAACACTGAAGCTTTCTTT TRBJ1-1 few - TRBV2
CASSRTSGGAEETQYF TGCGCCAGCAGCCGGACTAGCGGGGGGGCTGAGGAGACCCAGTACTTC TRBJ2-5 - TRBD2 TRBV4-1
CASSKPRGGGPEAFF TGTGCCAGCAGCAAACCCAGGGGCGGGGGACCTGAAGCTTTCTTT TRBJ1-1 - - TRBV7-9
CATKYGGVNTEAFF TGTGCCACCAAGTATGGGGGGGTCAACACTGAAGCTTTCTTT TRBJ1-1 - - TRBV19
CASSLSLVNQPQHF TGTGCCAGCAGTTTGAGTCTTGTTAATCAGCCCCAGCATTTT TRBJ1-5 - - TRBV28
CASSPGLWGTEAFF TGTGCCAGCAGCCCGGGACTGTGGGGCACTGAAGCTTTCTTT TRBJ1-1 - - TRBV3-1/TRBV3-2
CASSVTGTSGGTTQYF TGTGCCAGCAGCGTTACCGGGACTAGCGGGGGTACTACGCAGTATTTT TRBJ2-3 - TRBD2 TRBV2
CASSPPGRDGKTQYF TGTGCCAGCTCACCACCGGGGCGGGACGGGAAGACCCAGTACTTC TRBJ2-5 once - TRBV18
CASNQGSGNTIYF TGTGCCAGCAACCAGGGTTCCGGAAACACCATATATTTT TRBJ1-3 - - TRBV7-9
CASSPTSGGPYNEQFF TGTGCCAGCAGCCCAACTAGCGGGGGACCATACAATGAGCAGTTCTTC TRBJ2-1 - TRBD2 TRBV7-8
CAWTPWDYNTQYF TGTGCCTGGACCCCCTGGGACTACAATACGCAGTATTTT TRBJ2-3 once TRBD2 TRBV30
CASSRTDGGPGTFF TGTGCCAGCAGCCGCACTGATGGTGGCCCGGGGACTTTCTTT TRBJ1-1 - - TRBV6-5
CASSLQREGGTDTQYF TGTGCCAGCAGCTTACAGCGGGAGGGTGGCACAGATACGCAGTATTTT TRBJ2-3 - TRBD2 TRBV7-9
CASSPGLGRPDTQYF TGTGCCAGCAGCCCGGGACTAGGGCGGCCAGATACGCAGTATTTT TRBJ2-3 - TRBD2 TRBV11-3
CASSRATELFF TGTGCCAGCTCACGAGCGACGGAGCTGTTTTTT TRBJ2-2 - - TRBV18
CASSRPGVGPGELFF TGTGCCAGCAGCCGTCCAGGGGTGGGTCCCGGGGAGCTGTTTTTT TRBJ2-2 many - TRBV3-1/TRBV3-2
CASGGSGRARETQYF TGTGCCAGCGGGGGTAGCGGGAGGGCCCGAGAGACCCAGTACTTC TRBJ2-5 - TRBD2 TRBV27
CASSPPGTRDTQYF TGTGCCAGCAGCCCCCCCGGGACTCGGGATACGCAGTATTTT TRBJ2-3 - - TRBV7-2
CSVEGQRAEAFF TGCAGCGTTGAAGGGCAGAGGGCTGAAGCTTTCTTT TRBJ1-1 once - TRBV29-1
CLLAGTYEQYF TGCCTACTAGCGGGAACCTACGAGCAGTACTTC TRBJ2-7 - TRBD2 TRBV20-1
CASTPRVATDTQYF TGTGCCAGCACCCCCAGGGTAGCCACAGATACGCAGTATTTT TRBJ2-3 - - TRBV9
CSVAGGPHSPLHF TGCAGCGTTGCGGGGGGTCCGCATTCACCCCTCCACTTT TRBJ1-6 - - TRBV29-1
CSVAPTGNPFWFGTGELFF TGCAGCGTTGCCCCGACAGGGAACCCTTTCTGGTTTGGGACCGGGGAGCTGTTTTTT TRBJ2-2 - TRBD1 TRBV29-1
CASSEQGDSGNTIYF TGTGCCAGCAGCGAACAGGGGGACTCTGGAAACACCATATATTTT TRBJ1-3 - TRBD1 TRBV28
CSADGTNYGYTF TGCAGCGCGGACGGGACTAACTATGGCTACACCTTC TRBJ1-2 once - TRBV29-1
CASSLTGQGLNTEAFF TGTGCCAGCAGCTTAACGGGACAGGGGTTGAACACTGAAGCTTTCTTT TRBJ1-1 - TRBD1 TRBV11-2
CASSPRGYEQYF TGTGCCAGCTCACCAAGGGGCTACGAGCAGTACTTC TRBJ2-7 - - TRBV18
CATSGGQGSSYEQYF TGTGCCACCAGCGGGGGACAGGGTAGTTCCTACGAGCAGTACTTC TRBJ2-7 - TRBD1 TRBV15
CASRSGLAGHYEQYF TGTGCCAGCAGGAGCGGACTAGCGGGACACTACGAGCAGTACTTC TRBJ2-7 - TRBD2 TRBV28
CASSWGDTEAFF TGTGCCAGCAGTTGGGGGGACACTGAAGCTTTCTTT TRBJ1-1 - - TRBV6-2/TRBV6-3
CASSFESVRGSTDTQYF TGTGCCAGCAGCTTTGAATCGGTGCGGGGGAGCACAGATACGCAGTATTTT TRBJ2-3 - TRBD2 TRBV5-5
CASSKIPGQPYEQYF TGCGCCAGCAGCAAAATACCGGGACAGCCCTACGAGCAGTACTTC TRBJ2-7 - TRBD1 TRBV5-1
CASSVDGRAGEQFF TGTGCCAGCAGCGTAGACGGGAGGGCGGGGGAGCAGTTCTTC TRBJ2-1 - TRBD2 TRBV9
CASSPGGSSRGYEQYF TGTGCCAGCAGCCCCGGCGGCTCCTCGCGAGGCTACGAGCAGTACTTC TRBJ2-7 - - TRBV11-1
CASSLWAGAQETQYF TGTGCCAGCAGTTTATGGGCGGGGGCACAAGAGACCCAGTACTTC TRBJ2-5 - - TRBV28
CASSLHRGQGDIQYF TGTGCCAGCAGTTTGCACAGGGGGCAGGGAGACATTCAGTACTTC TRBJ2-4 - TRBD1 TRBV28
CASSFLGGRTGYTF TGTGCCAGCAGTTTCCTCGGGGGACGAACCGGCTACACCTTC TRBJ1-2 - - TRBV6-2/TRBV6-3